This TCR beta chain originates from a study of metastatic and nonmetastatic thyroid tumors. Findings and caveats of the study: Compared with benign nodules, malignant thyroid tumors were reported to have significantly higher TCR beta diversity in both blood and tumor.

Nobody among the patients had been given any treatment before thyroid surgery. Source study methods: Clinicopathological groups supplied CDR3 differences that were used to build a distant-metastasis classifier for papillary thyroid cancer. TCRdb redid the clone calls on the PCR reads using MiXCR. None of the V and J calls come from the authors' own analysis; TCRdb made them. The sample lists tens of thousands of clones; around 10% were seen once. Germline loops: CDR1 SNHLY, CDR2 FYNNEI. The CDR3 is 14 residues long. V dropped 4 bases and J dropped 4 bases, with 11 bases sitting between them. Of note for this clone: Antigen specificity is unknown. It may be a read error: a sequence one base away is much more abundant.

The material sequenced was blood. This clonotype was sampled from a male donor with papillary thyroid cancer or a benign thyroid nodule (not recorded which). Some clones in this sample may be carry-over from other donors' samples. The V call is TRBV2, the J call TRBJ2-1; D unresolved. The CDR3 is CASSAVREYNEQFF. For the CDR3, the DNA is TGTGCCAGCAGTGCCGTGAGAGAGTACAATGAGCAGTTCTTC.